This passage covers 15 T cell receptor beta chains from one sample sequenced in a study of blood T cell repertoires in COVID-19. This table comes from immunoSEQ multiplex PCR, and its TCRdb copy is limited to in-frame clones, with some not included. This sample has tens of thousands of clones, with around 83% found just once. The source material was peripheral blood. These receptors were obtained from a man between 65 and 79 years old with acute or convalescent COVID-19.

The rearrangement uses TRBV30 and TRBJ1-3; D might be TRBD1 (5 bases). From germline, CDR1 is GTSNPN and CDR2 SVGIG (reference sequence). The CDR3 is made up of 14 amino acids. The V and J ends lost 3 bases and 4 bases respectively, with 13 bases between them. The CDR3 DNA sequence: TGTGCCTGGAGGGAGCGGGGGTCAGGAAACACCATATATTTT. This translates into CAWRERGSGNTIYF.

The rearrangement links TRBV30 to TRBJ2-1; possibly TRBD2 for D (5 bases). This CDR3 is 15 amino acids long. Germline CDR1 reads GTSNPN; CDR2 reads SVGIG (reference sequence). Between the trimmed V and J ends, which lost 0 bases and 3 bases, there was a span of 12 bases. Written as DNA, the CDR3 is TGTGCCTGGAGTGTGGGTGGGAGCTTCTACAATGAGCAGTTCTTC. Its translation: CAWSVGGSFYNEQFF.

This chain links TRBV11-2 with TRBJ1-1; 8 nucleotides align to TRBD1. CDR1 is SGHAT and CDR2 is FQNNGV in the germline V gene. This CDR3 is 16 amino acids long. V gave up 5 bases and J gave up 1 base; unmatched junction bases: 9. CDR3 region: CASSRPGTGPNTEAFF. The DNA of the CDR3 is TGTGCCAGCAGCCGTCCCGGGACAGGACCGAACACTGAAGCTTTCTTT.

Here the CDR3 reads CASSPRDYAYNEQFF. CDR3 sequence (DNA): TGTGCCAGCAGCCCCCGGGATTACGCCTACAATGAGCAGTTCTTC. The chain recombines TRBV27 with TRBJ2-1; a possible D gene is TRBD2 (5 bases). CDR3 length equals 15 residues. Between the trimmed V and J ends, which lost 6 bases and 2 bases, there was a span of 14 bases. From germline, CDR1 is MNHEY and CDR2 SMNVEV (reference sequence).

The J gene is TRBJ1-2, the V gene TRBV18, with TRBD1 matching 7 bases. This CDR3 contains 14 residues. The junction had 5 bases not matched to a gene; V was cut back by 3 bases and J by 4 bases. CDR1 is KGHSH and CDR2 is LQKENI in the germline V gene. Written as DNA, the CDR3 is TGTGCCAGCTCACCCCCTGGGACAGTCTATGGCTACACCTTC. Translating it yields CASSPPGTVYGYTF.

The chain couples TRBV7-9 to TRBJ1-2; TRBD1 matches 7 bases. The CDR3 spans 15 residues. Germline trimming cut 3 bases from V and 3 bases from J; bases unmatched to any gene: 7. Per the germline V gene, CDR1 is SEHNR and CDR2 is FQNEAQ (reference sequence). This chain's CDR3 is CASSLGDRRDYGYTF. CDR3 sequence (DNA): TGTGCCAGCAGCTTGGGGGACAGACGGGACTATGGCTACACCTTC.

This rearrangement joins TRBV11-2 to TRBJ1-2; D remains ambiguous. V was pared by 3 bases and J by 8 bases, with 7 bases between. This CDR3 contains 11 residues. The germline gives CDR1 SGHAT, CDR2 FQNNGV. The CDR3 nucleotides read TGTGCCAGCAGCTTGACTTCCGGCTACACCTTC. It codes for CASSLTSGYTF.

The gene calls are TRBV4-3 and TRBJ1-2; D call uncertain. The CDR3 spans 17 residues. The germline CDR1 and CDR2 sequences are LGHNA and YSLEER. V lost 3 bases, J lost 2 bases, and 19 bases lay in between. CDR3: CASSQQRRAALNYGYTF. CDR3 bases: TGCGCCAGCAGCCAGCAGAGGAGGGCAGCTTTAAACTATGGCTACACCTTC.

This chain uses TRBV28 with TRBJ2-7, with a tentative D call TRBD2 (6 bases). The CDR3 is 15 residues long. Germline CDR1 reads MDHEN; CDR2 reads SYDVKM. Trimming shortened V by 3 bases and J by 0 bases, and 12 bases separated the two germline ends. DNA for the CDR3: TGTGCCAGCAGTTTTACGGGACTCAGCTCCTACGAGCAGTACTTC. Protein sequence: CASSFTGLSSYEQYF. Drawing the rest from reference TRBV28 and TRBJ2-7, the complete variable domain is DVKVTQSSRYLVKRTGEKVFLECVQDMDHENMFWYRQDPGLGLRLIYFSYDVKMKEKGDIPEGYSVSREKKERFSLILESASTNQTSMYLCASSFTGLSSYEQYFGPGTRLTVT.

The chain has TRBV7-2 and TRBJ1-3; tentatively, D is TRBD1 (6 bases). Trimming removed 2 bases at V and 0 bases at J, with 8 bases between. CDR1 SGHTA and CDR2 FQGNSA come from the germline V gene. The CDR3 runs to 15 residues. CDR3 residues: CASSLRGGSGNTIYF. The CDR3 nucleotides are TGTGCCAGCAGCTTAAGAGGGGGCTCTGGAAACACCATATATTTT.

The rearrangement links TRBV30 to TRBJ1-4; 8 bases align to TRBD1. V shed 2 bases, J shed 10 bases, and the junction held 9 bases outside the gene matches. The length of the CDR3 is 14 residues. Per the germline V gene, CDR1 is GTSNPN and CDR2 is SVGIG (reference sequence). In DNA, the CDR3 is TGTGCCTGGAGTCCCCATGGACAGGGAGTAAAACTGTTTTTT. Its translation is CAWSPHGQGVKLFF.

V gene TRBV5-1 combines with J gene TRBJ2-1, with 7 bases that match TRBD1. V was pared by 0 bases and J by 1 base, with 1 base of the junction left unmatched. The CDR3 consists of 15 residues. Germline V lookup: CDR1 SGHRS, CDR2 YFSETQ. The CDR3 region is CASSLEGASYNEQFF. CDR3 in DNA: TGCGCCAGCAGCTTGGAGGGGGCTTCCTACAATGAGCAGTTCTTC.

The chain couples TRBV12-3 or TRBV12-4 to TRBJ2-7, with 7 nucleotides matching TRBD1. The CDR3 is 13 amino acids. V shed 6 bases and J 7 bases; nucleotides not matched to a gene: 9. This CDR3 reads CASRDGQVREQYF. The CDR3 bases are TGTGCCAGCAGGGATGGACAGGTCCGGGAGCAGTACTTC.

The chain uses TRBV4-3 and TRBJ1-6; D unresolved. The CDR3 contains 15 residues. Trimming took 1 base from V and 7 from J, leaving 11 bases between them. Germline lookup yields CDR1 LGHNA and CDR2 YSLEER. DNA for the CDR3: TGCGCCAGCAGCCAAGGACGAGGCACCAATTCACCCCTCCACTTT. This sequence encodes CASSQGRGTNSPLHF.

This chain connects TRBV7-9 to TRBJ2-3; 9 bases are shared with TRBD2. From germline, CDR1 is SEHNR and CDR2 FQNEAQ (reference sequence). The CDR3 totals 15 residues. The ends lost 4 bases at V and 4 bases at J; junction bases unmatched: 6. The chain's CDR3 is CASSSPGGGADTQYF. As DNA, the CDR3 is TGTGCCAGCAGCTCGCCCGGCGGGGGGGCAGATACGCAGTATTTT.